This T cell receptor beta chain was captured in a study of technical replicates of blood from a few donors. This table comes from immunoSEQ multiplex PCR, and its TCRdb copy is limited to in-frame clones, with some not included. The profile covers tens of thousands of clones, with about nine tenths appearing a single time and under 0.55% taken by the ten largest. J was trimmed by 5 bases and V by 2 bases; bases with no gene match: 13. The germline CDR1 and CDR2 sequences are LGHNA and YSLEER. The CDR3 has 17 residues. V and J are TRBV4-3 and TRBJ2-3, with 7 bases matching TRBD2. The specimen was T cells isolated from PBMCs. The receptor comes from a human donor in good health. The CDR3 DNA follows: TGCGCCAGCAGCCAATTTGGAGGCGGGAGTTTAGGAGATACGCAGTATTTT. Translated, it gives CASSQFGGGSLGDTQYF.